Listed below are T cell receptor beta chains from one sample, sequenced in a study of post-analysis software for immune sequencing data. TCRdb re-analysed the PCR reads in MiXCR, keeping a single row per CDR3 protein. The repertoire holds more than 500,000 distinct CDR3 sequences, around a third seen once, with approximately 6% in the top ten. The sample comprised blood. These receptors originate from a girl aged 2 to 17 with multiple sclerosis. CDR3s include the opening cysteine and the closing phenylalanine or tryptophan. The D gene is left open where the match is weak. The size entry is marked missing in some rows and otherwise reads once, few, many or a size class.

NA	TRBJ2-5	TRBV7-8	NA	TGTGCCAGCAGCCGGGGGGCGCGGGAGACCCAGTACTTC	CASSRGARETQYF
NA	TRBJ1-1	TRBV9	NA	TGTGCCAGCAGCGTTCGCGACTTTGACACTGAAGCTTTCTTT	CASSVRDFDTEAFF
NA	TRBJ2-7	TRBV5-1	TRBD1	TGCGCCAGCAGCTTGGCCGAGGCAGGGGGTTCATACGAGCAGTACTTC	CASSLAEAGGSYEQYF
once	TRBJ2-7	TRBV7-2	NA	TGTGCCAGCAGCTCCTCGGGCCGACAGTACTTC	CASSSSGRQYF
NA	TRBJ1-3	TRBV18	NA	TGTGCCAGCTCACCGCTCGCTAGACGGGTCTCTGGAAACACCATATATTTT	CASSPLARRVSGNTIYF
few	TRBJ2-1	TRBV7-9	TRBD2	TGTGCCAGCAGCTTTACTAGCGGGGGACTTGAGCAGTTCTTC	CASSFTSGGLEQFF
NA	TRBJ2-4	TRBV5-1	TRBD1	TGCGCCAGCAGCAAGCGGACAGGGGACGGTAACATTCAGTACTTC	CASSKRTGDGNIQYF
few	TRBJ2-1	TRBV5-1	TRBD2	TGCGCCAGCAGCTTGCCGAAGTCCGGGACTAGCGGGGGCAATGAGCAGTTCTTC	CASSLPKSGTSGGNEQFF
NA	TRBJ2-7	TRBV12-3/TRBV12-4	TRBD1	TGTGCCAGCAGACCCGACAGGGTTGGGGCTTACGAGCAGTACTTC	CASRPDRVGAYEQYF
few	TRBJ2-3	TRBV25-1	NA	TGTGCCAGCAAAGGGTTTGGCACAGATACGCAGTATTTT	CASKGFGTDTQYF
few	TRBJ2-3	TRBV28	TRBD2	TGTGCCAGCAGTCCCAGGACTAGCGCTGCTACGCAGTATTTT	CASSPRTSAATQYF
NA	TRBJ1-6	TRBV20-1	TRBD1	TGCAGTGCTAGAGTCAGGGGGATATTGGCCCTCCACTTT	CSARVRGILALHF
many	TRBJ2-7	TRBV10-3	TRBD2	TGTGCCATCAGTGACGTCTGGACTAGCTACGAGCAGTACTTC	CAISDVWTSYEQYF
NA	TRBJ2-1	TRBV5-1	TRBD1	TGCGCCAGCAGCGGTAGGACAGGCTACAATGAGCAGTTCTTC	CASSGRTGYNEQFF
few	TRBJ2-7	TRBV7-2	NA	TGTGCCAGCAGCTTACGGGAGACGTCCTCCTACGAGCAGTACTTC	CASSLRETSSYEQYF
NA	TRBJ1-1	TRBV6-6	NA	TGTGCCAGCAGTTATCACGCGTGGGAGTCGGCTTTCTTT	CASSYHAWESAFF
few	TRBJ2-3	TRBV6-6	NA	TGTGCCAGCAGTTACCCCGGCGGGGCGAGCACAGATACGCAGTATTTT	CASSYPGGASTDTQYF
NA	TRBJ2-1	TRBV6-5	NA	TGTGCCAGCAGTGCGGAATCCGAAACCAATGAGCAGTTCTTC	CASSAESETNEQFF
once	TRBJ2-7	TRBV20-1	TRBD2	TGCAGTGCTAAGGGACTAGGTTTGAACGAGCAGTACTTC	CSAKGLGLNEQYF
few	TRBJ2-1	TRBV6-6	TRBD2	TGTGCCAGCAGTTACTCGACCGGGGGGGCCGGATATGAGCAGTTCTTC	CASSYSTGGAGYEQFF
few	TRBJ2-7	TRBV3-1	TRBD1	TGTGCCAGCAGCGACAGGGACTACGAGCAGTACTTC	CASSDRDYEQYF
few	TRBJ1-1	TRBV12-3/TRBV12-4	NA	TGTGCCAGCAGCGTAGGGAGCGGGTTTGAGGCTTTCTTT	CASSVGSGFEAFF
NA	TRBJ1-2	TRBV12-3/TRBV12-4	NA	TGTGCCAGCAGTACCCTCAGGGGCAACTATGGCTACACCTTC	CASSTLRGNYGYTF
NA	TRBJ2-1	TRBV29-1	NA	TGCAGCGTCCGACCCGGGGGCGGCTACAATGAGCAGTTCTTC	CSVRPGGGYNEQFF
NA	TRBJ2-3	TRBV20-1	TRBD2	TGCAGTGCGGGCGGGGGGCGCACAGATACGCAGTATTTT	CSAGGGRTDTQYF
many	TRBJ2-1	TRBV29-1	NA	TGCAGCGGGACTGCCTACAATGAGCAGTTCTTC	CSGTAYNEQFF
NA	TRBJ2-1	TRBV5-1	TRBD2	TGCGCCAGCAGCCCCGGGACTAGCGCTACCAATGAGCAGTTCTTC	CASSPGTSATNEQFF
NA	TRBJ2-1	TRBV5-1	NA	TGCGCCAGCAGCCGGGACTCAGGGAATGAGCAGTTCTTC	CASSRDSGNEQFF
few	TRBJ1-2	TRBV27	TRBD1	TGTGCCAGCAAACTCGGACAGGGGGCGCTTGGCTACACCTTC	CASKLGQGALGYTF
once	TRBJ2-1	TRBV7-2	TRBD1	TGTGCCAGCAGCCCACCGGGACAGGGAAAAGGTGAGCAGTTCTTC	CASSPPGQGKGEQFF
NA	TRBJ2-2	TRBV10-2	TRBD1	TGCGCCAGCAGCGGACAGGGGACCGGGGAGCTGTTTTTT	CASSGQGTGELFF
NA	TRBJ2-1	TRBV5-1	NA	TGCGCCAGCATGGTGGCTGGCATGCCCTACAATGAGCAGTTCTTC	CASMVAGMPYNEQFF
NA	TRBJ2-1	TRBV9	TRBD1	TGTGCCACCTCCACAGGGGGGACGAATGAGCAGTTCTTC	CATSTGGTNEQFF
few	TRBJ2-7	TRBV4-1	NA	TGCGCCAGCAGCCCGGACGGGACCTACGAGCAGTACTTC	CASSPDGTYEQYF
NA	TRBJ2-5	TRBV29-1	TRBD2	TGCAGCGTTGGGGGCAGGAGCGGGGAAGAGACCCAGTACTTC	CSVGGRSGEETQYF
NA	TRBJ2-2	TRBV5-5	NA	TGTGCCAGCAGCTTGAGGGCTACGAACACCGGGGAGCTGTTTTTT	CASSLRATNTGELFF
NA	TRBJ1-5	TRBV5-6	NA	TGTGCCAGCAGCTTGGAGGGCCTCAATCAGCCCCAGCATTTT	CASSLEGLNQPQHF
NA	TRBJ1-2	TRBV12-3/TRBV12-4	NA	TGTGCCAGCAGTGGCCCGAACAGGGACGGCTACACCTTC	CASSGPNRDGYTF
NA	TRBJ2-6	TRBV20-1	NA	TGCAGTGCTGATACAGGGTGGTCTGGGGCCAACGTCCTGACTTTC	CSADTGWSGANVLTF
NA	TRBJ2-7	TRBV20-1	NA	TGCAGTGCTAGAGATATCGGGTACTACGAGCAGTACTTC	CSARDIGYYEQYF
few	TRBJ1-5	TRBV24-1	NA	TGTGCCACCAGTGACTCCGGGACACCCAATCAGCCCCAGCATTTT	CATSDSGTPNQPQHF
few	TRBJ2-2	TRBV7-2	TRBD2	TGTGCCAGCACCCGTACCGGGACTAGCGGGGTGAGCACCGGGGAGCTGTTTTTT	CASTRTGTSGVSTGELFF
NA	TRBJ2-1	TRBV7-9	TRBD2	TGTGCCAGCAGCTTACAGACGGGGGGGACTGTCAATGAGCAGTTCTTC	CASSLQTGGTVNEQFF
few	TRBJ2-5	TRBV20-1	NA	TGCAGTGCCCAATCCTCAGAGAGGGAGACCCAGTACTTC	CSAQSSERETQYF
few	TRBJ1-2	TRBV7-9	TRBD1	TGTGCCAGCAGCCCGGGACAGGGGAAAGGCTACACCTTC	CASSPGQGKGYTF
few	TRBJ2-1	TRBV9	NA	TGTGCCAGCAGCGTACGTCTAGCCCCAAATGAGCAGTTCTTC	CASSVRLAPNEQFF
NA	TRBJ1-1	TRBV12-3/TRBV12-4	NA	TGTGCCAGCAGCCATGGGGGCTTGAACACTGAAGCTTTCTTT	CASSHGGLNTEAFF